There are a few counts of the clone carrying this T cell receptor (beta chain). As yet, its antigen is unknown. The TCRbeta library incorporated unique molecular identifiers. TCRdb itself ran the PCR reads through MiXCR, one entry per CDR3 protein. In the table there are fewer than 550,000 distinct CDR3 sequences, over 10% of which are singletons. The sample is drawn from a study of T-cell reconstitution after alpha-beta-depleted transplantation in children. Whole-study findings and limits: Most T-cell counts and diversity one year after the transplant came from T cells that were newly produced. Expanded clones from the graft, numbering several hundred, reportedly supplied alpha-beta T cells about two months after transplant.

In germline, CDR1 is SGHNT, CDR2 YENEEA. The junction had 17 bases not matched to a gene; V was cut back by 5 bases and J by 2 bases. This CDR3 is 19 amino acids long. The clonotype originates from a female patient between 2 and 15 years old who had a stem cell transplant for aplastic anemia, so the T cells may come from the graft donor. The rearrangement uses TRBV11-3 and TRBJ2-7; 11 bases line up with TRBD2. This specimen was PBMCs, mostly from graft donor cells, taken 180 days after TCRalphabeta/CD19-depleted stem cell transplant. Here the CDR3 reads CASSDPGLAAPRGAYEQYF. CDR3 nucleotide sequence: TGTGCCAGCAGCGACCCGGGACTAGCGGCTCCTCGAGGAGCCTACGAGCAGTACTTC.